This entry concerns a single T cell receptor (beta chain). In the study's own analysis: Amplified reference gene primers provided the basis for estimating nucleated cell counts. The data were produced by immunoSEQ multiplex PCR, yet TCRdb's version contains in-frame clones alone and is incomplete. V, J and clone size were drawn from that table, and D and trimming were deduced from the DNA. The sample holds 250,000 to 300,000 clones, approximately 89% seen once. These data belong to a study of blood T cell repertoires in COVID-19. Across fewer than 25 US areas, participants ranged in age from roughly 18 to 89 years. Germline CDR1 is SGHNT and CDR2 is YYREEE (reference sequence). The CDR3 sequence is 14 residues long. With 4 bases removed from V and 7 bases from J, the gap between germline ends came to 17 bases.

The J gene is TRBJ1-2, the V gene TRBV5-4; D unresolved. The sequence was obtained from a woman aged 60-70 years who had recovered from COVID-19. Sample: PBMCs or T cells enriched from blood (not recorded which). CDR3 sequence (DNA): TGTGCCAGCAGCCCCGGTGTCATGAGGGCTGGCTACACCTTC. Protein sequence: CASSPGVMRAGYTF.